The 7 T cell receptor beta chains given below trace back to one sample, sequenced in a study of blood T cell repertoires in COVID-19. Method: immunoSEQ multiplex PCR; TCRdb's copy keeps in-frame clones and lacks some. The sample yields some 500,000 clones, approximately 91% seen once. The specimen was peripheral blood. These receptors all stem from a woman aged 45-65 years with COVID-19, enrolled during active disease.

As concerns this clone: At the DNA level, this CDR3 is encoded by other sequences in the same sample as well. The chain has TRBV28 and TRBJ2-1, with a tentative D call TRBD2 (5 bases). Trimming removed 2 bases at V and 7 bases at J, with 6 bases between. The CDR3 contains 12 residues. Per the germline V gene, CDR1 is MDHEN and CDR2 is SYDVKM. CDR3 residues: CASSLTGNEQFF. CDR3 coding DNA: TGTGCCAGCAGTTTAACGGGAAATGAGCAGTTCTTC.

The chain carries TRBV7-6 and TRBJ2-2, with TRBD1 matching 8 bases. CDR1 and CDR2 (germline): SGHVS, FNYEAQ. Trimming at V came to 0 bases and at J to 6 bases, leaving 6 bases not matched to a gene. This CDR3 comprises 16 residues. The CDR3 sequence is CASSLAAGGLAGELFF. CDR3 DNA: TGTGCCAGCAGCTTAGCCGCAGGGGGCCTGGCCGGGGAGCTGTTTTTT.

The rearrangement joins TRBV24-1 to TRBJ2-2, with TRBD2 matching over 8 bases. The V gene's germline CDR1 is KGHDR and CDR2 SFDVKD. V dropped 3 bases and J dropped 2; count of bases not matched to a gene: 4. The CDR3 loop spans 16 amino acids. The DNA for the CDR3 is TGTGCCACCAGTGATCCAGGACTAGCCAACACCGGGGAGCTGTTTTTT. It yields the protein CATSDPGLANTGELFF.

The rearrangement joins TRBV25-1 to TRBJ1-2, with D uncertain. CDR3 length: 12 amino acids. The ends were cut back, 5 bases at V and 3 bases at J, with 7 bases in the middle. Germline CDR1 and CDR2: MGHDK and SYGVNS. CDR3 bases: TGTGCCAGCAGTCTGTCCCACTATGGCTACACCTTC. Amino acid sequence: CASSLSHYGYTF.

In this sample, this clone turned up once. The V and J genes are TRBV30 and TRBJ2-3; TRBD2 is a possible D gene (7 bases). The germline CDR1 and CDR2 sequences are GTSNPN and SVGIG (reference sequence). The CDR3 runs to 14 residues. Trimming removed 4 bases at V and 4 bases at J, with 15 bases between. The CDR3 protein is CAWTVGGPADTQYF. In DNA form, the CDR3 reads TGTGCCTGGACAGTCGGGGGGCCGGCAGATACGCAGTATTTT.

This sequence joins TRBV5-1 and TRBJ1-4; D ambiguous. The length of the CDR3 is 14 residues. Trimming pared 0 bases from V and 4 bases from J, leaving 7 bases between. The germline CDR1 and CDR2 sequences are SGHRS and YFSETQ. CDR3 in amino acids: CASSLDLRNEKLFF. The DNA of the CDR3 is TGCGCCAGCAGCTTGGACTTGCGTAATGAAAAACTGTTTTTT.

The chain links TRBV5-4 to TRBJ2-2, with TRBD2 as a possible D gene (5 bases). There are 15 residues in the CDR3. V dropped 0 bases and J dropped 2 bases, with 8 bases sitting between them. Germline CDR1 SGHNT, CDR2 YYREEE (reference sequence). CDR3 sequence: CASSLASTNTGELFF. In DNA form, the CDR3 reads TGTGCCAGCAGCTTGGCTAGCACCAACACCGGGGAGCTGTTTTTT.